Shown below are 27 T cell receptor beta chains from a single sample sequenced in a study of CD8 T cells in Susac syndrome. RNA in amounts of roughly 0.5 to 1 ug was reverse transcribed with random hexamers. TCRdb reprocessed the immunoSEQ multiplex PCR reads with MiXCR, giving one entry per CDR3 protein. The data contain more than 85,000 distinct CDR3 sequences, about 95% of them singletons. The sample taken for sequencing was CD4+ T cells from PBMCs. The receptor set was obtained from a human donor in good health.

The genes are TRBV2 and TRBJ1-1; 7 positions agree with TRBD1. From germline, CDR1 is SNHLY and CDR2 FYNNEI. The V segment lost 8 bases and the J segment 0 bases; nucleotides outside the gene matches: 0. The CDR3 totals 12 residues. In DNA, the CDR3 is TGTGCCAGCGGGACAGTGAACACTGAAGCTTTCTTT. It codes for CASGTVNTEAFF.

The rearrangement links TRBV10-3 to TRBJ1-2, with TRBD1 matching 7 bases. The trim removed 6 bases at V and 8 bases at J, leaving 9 bases unmatched. The germline V gene has CDR1 ENHRY and CDR2 SYGVKD. CDR3 length equals 13 residues. CDR3 in amino acids: CAIRGDSAIGYTF. CDR3 bases: TGTGCCATCAGAGGGGACAGTGCTATCGGCTACACCTTC.

The genes are TRBV7-2 and TRBJ2-5, with a possible D match to TRBD1 (7 bases). The CDR3 loop spans 13 amino acids. Trimming stripped 8 bases from V and 4 bases from J, with 14 bases between. Germline assignment: CDR1 SGHTA and CDR2 FQGNSA. The CDR3 DNA reads TGTGCCAGCGGCAGGGGGGCAGGAGAGACCCAGTACTTC. Translating gives CASGRGAGETQYF.

The rearrangement joins TRBV6-1 to TRBJ2-2; 15 positions match TRBD2. The CDR3 loop spans 18 amino acids. The germline CDR1 and CDR2 sequences are MNHNS and SASEGT. V was pared by 8 bases and J by 5 bases, with 12 bases of the junction left unmatched. CDR3 sequence (DNA): TGTGCCAGCCGCACTGGACTAGCGGGGGGGCCGGGGACCGGGGAGCTGTTTTTT. The encoded protein is CASRTGLAGGPGTGELFF.

This chain joins TRBV4-3 and TRBJ2-5; 9 bases align to TRBD1. Per germline, CDR1 LGHNA and CDR2 YSLEER. The CDR3 is made up of 14 amino acids. V shed 5 bases and J 5 bases; nucleotides not matched to a gene: 6. The CDR3 region is CASSGRGTGETQYF. The CDR3 coding sequence is TGCGCCAGCAGCGGAAGAGGGACAGGGGAGACCCAGTACTTC.

This clonotype was seen once. The chain uses TRBV11-2 and TRBJ2-2; TRBD1 matches at 7 bases. This CDR3 is 14 amino acids long. The V gene's germline CDR1 is SGHAT and CDR2 FQNNGV. The trim removed 6 bases at V and 3 bases at J, leaving 4 bases unmatched. CDR3 region: CASRWTGDTGELFF. The DNA for the CDR3 is TGTGCCAGCAGGTGGACAGGTGACACCGGGGAGCTGTTTTTT.

This clonotype was seen a single time. This rearrangement joins TRBV29-1 to TRBJ2-3, with a weak D call TRBD1 (5 bases). V lost 4 bases to trimming and J lost 5 bases, with 7 bases between them. Germline V CDR1 and CDR2: SQVTM, ANQGSEA. The CDR3 sequence is 11 residues long. CDR3 region: CSVGQLDTQYF. The CDR3 bases are TGCAGCGTTGGACAGTTAGATACGCAGTATTTT.

This chain joins TRBV5-6 and TRBJ1-2; D is possibly TRBD1 (5 bases). The CDR3 runs to 14 residues. CDR1 and CDR2 from the germline V gene are SGHDT and YYEEEE. V gave up 4 bases and J gave up 4 bases, with 14 bases separating them. The CDR3 DNA reads TGTGCCAGCAGCGGCCTGGGTGGGACCTATGGCTACACCTTC. Amino acid sequence: CASSGLGGTYGYTF.

This chain links TRBV4-2 with TRBJ2-2, with 9 bases aligning to TRBD2. The CDR3 is 18 residues long. Germline assignment: CDR1 LGHNA and CDR2 YNFKEQ. The V and J ends lost 7 bases and 5 bases, in that order; junction bases with no gene match: 17. The CDR3 protein is CASMTAAIAGVLTGELFF. In DNA, the CDR3 is TGTGCCAGCATGACGGCAGCTATAGCGGGAGTTCTGACCGGGGAGCTGTTTTTT.

V usage is TRBV2 and J usage is TRBJ2-3; the D is unclear. The CDR3 runs to 12 residues. V was clipped by 3 bases and J by 4 bases, with 5 bases between them. The germline gives CDR1 SNHLY, CDR2 FYNNEI. As DNA, the CDR3 is TGTGCCAGCAGTGATGAACCAGATACGCAGTATTTT. It codes for CASSDEPDTQYF.

In DNA, the CDR3 is TGTGCCAGCAGTTCCGGGACTAGAGTCCTCGATGAGCAGTTCTTC. It encodes CASSSGTRVLDEQFF. The chain carries TRBV12-3 or TRBV12-4 and TRBJ2-1; 8 nucleotides align to TRBD2. There are 15 residues in the CDR3. After removal of 4 bases from V and 8 bases from J, the junction contained 10 bases not matched to a gene.

The chain links TRBV10-3 to TRBJ2-1; D uncertain. The V end lost 2 bases, the J end lost 8 bases, and 7 bases lay between the germline ends. This CDR3 region has 12 residues. Germline CDR1 ENHRY, CDR2 SYGVKD. CDR3 protein: CAISETTYEQFF. The DNA for the CDR3 is TGTGCCATCAGTGAGACTACCTATGAGCAGTTCTTC.

J is TRBJ1-4 and V is TRBV4-3; D is uncertain. The CDR3 sequence is 12 residues long. Trimming cost V 1 base and J 7 bases, with 4 bases left between them. CDR1 is LGHNA, CDR2 YSLEER, per germline. This CDR3 reads CASSQGGEKLFF. The DNA of the CDR3 is TGCGCCAGCAGCCAAGGAGGTGAAAAACTGTTTTTT.

As DNA, the CDR3 is TGTGCCAGCAGCCAGATTCTACTAGCGGGAGGGGCAGATACGCAGTATTTT. Protein product: CASSQILLAGGADTQYF. V gene TRBV3-1 combines with J gene TRBJ2-3; 13 nucleotides agree with TRBD2. The germline V gene encodes CDR1 LGHDT and CDR2 YNNKEL (reference sequence). The CDR3 runs 17 residues. Trimming at V came to 3 bases and at J to 4 bases, leaving 7 bases not matched to a gene.

J is TRBJ2-7 and V is TRBV6-4; D is undetermined. V was clipped by 7 bases and J by 6 bases, with 7 bases between them. The length of the CDR3 is 10 residues. Germline CDR1 and CDR2: MRHNA and SNTAGT. The CDR3 coding sequence is TGTGCCAGCACCCCGGGCGAGCAGTACTTC. Protein product: CASTPGEQYF.

The genes are TRBV5-1 and TRBJ2-3; D gene uncertain. This CDR3 is 14 amino acids long. V was clipped by 0 bases and J by 4 bases, with 9 bases between them. Germline CDR1 SGHRS, CDR2 YFSETQ. The CDR3: CASSLVVAADTQYF. CDR3 DNA sequence: TGCGCCAGCAGCTTGGTGGTAGCAGCAGATACGCAGTATTTT.

The CDR3, as DNA: TGTGCCTGGCGAGGGAAAGCTAGCTCTGGAAACACCATATATTTT. Its translation is CAWRGKASSGNTIYF. The J gene is TRBJ1-3, the V gene TRBV30, with D unclear. From germline, CDR1 is GTSNPN and CDR2 SVGIG (reference sequence). The CDR3 covers 15 residues. V was trimmed by 5 bases and J by 0 bases, leaving 14 bases between them. The whole variable domain, filled in from reference TRBV30 and TRBJ1-3, reads SQTIHQWPATLVQPVGSPLSLECTVEGTSNPNLYWYRQAAGRGLQLLFYSVGIGQISSEVPQNLSASRPQDRQFILSSKKLLLSDSGFYLCAWRGKASSGNTIYFGEGSWLTVV.

The rearrangement joins TRBV5-1 to TRBJ2-3; a weak D match, TRBD2 (6 bases). In germline, CDR1 is SGHRS, CDR2 YFSETQ. V lost 0 bases, J lost 8 bases, and 16 bases lay in between. This CDR3 contains 15 residues. The CDR3 coding sequence is TGCGCCAGCAGCTTGGTAACCGCGGGGAGCCGTACGCAGTATTTT. Its translation is CASSLVTAGSRTQYF.

In this sample, this clonotype turned up once. CDR3 sequence: CASSAAYTGELFF. As DNA, the CDR3 is TGTGCCAGCAGCGCCGCTTACACCGGGGAGCTGTTTTTT. The V and J genes are TRBV28 and TRBJ2-2, with D unresolved. The CDR3 has 13 amino acids. Per the germline V gene, CDR1 is MDHEN and CDR2 is SYDVKM. Trimming shortened V by 6 bases and J by 3 bases, and 8 bases separated the two germline ends.

This rearrangement joins TRBV12-3 or TRBV12-4 to TRBJ1-2, with D perhaps matching TRBD1 (5 bases). This CDR3 region has 16 residues. V shed 5 bases and J shed 6 bases, with 22 bases lying between them. CDR3 residues: CASSPGREGISDGYTF. The CDR3 nucleotides are TGTGCCAGCAGTCCGGGACGAGAAGGGATTAGCGATGGCTACACCTTC.

This rearrangement joins TRBV3-1 to TRBJ2-5; D is undetermined. The germline V and J ends were trimmed by 1 base and 5 bases, with 2 bases remaining between them. In germline, CDR1 is LGHDT, CDR2 YNNKEL (reference sequence). There are 11 residues in the CDR3. CDR3: CASSQVETQYF. The CDR3 region has the DNA TGTGCCAGCAGCCAAGTTGAGACCCAGTACTTC.

The chain has TRBV12-3 or TRBV12-4 and TRBJ2-1, with TRBD2 as a possible D gene (5 bases). V lost 7 bases and J 3 bases, leaving 7 bases between the germline ends. The CDR3 sequence is 12 residues long. CDR3 nucleotide sequence: TGTGCCAGCAACGAGGGCTACAATGAGCAGTTCTTC. Translating gives CASNEGYNEQFF.

This clonotype appeared a single time. The chain couples TRBV9 to TRBJ2-1; 8 bases match TRBD2. Germline lookup yields CDR1 SGDLS and CDR2 YYNGEE. The length of the CDR3 is 20 residues. V lost 4 bases to trimming and J lost 0 bases; unmatched junction nucleotides: 18. This chain's CDR3 is CASSPPGGGSPRSSYNEQFF. CDR3 in DNA: TGTGCCAGCAGCCCCCCGGGCGGGGGGTCTCCGAGGAGCTCCTACAATGAGCAGTTCTTC.

This sequence joins TRBV5-1 and TRBJ2-3; D is possibly TRBD1 or TRBD2 (6 bases each). V gave up 4 bases and J gave up 0 bases, with 15 bases separating them. Looked up from germline, CDR1 is SGHRS and CDR2 is YFSETQ. This CDR3 comprises 16 residues. In DNA form, the CDR3 reads TGCGCCAGCAGCCGTCCGGGGGCGGGGAGCACAGATACGCAGTATTTT. Protein product: CASSRPGAGSTDTQYF.

V gene TRBV18 combines with J gene TRBJ2-5; D is ambiguous. Germline-derived CDR1 and CDR2 are KGHSH and LQKENI. The CDR3 is made up of 14 amino acids. The V and J ends lost 3 bases and 1 base respectively, with 9 bases between them. The CDR3 protein is CASSPRFGQETQYF. CDR3 coding DNA: TGTGCCAGCTCACCGAGGTTCGGCCAAGAGACCCAGTACTTC.

This chain joins TRBV28 and TRBJ2-7, with TRBD1 as a possible D gene (7 bases). Between the trimmed V and J ends, which lost 8 bases and 0 bases, there was a span of 17 bases. Germline CDR1 is MDHEN and CDR2 is SYDVKM. This CDR3 is built from 15 residues. The CDR3 loop reads CASQGEDIHSYEQYF. CDR3 coding DNA: TGTGCCAGCCAGGGGGAGGACATACACTCCTACGAGCAGTACTTC.

Only one count was recorded for this clonotype. The CDR3 DNA follows: TGTGCCAGCAGCCCGACTAGCGGGGAAGGCTACGAGCAGTACTTC. Protein: CASSPTSGEGYEQYF. The rearrangement links TRBV4-2 to TRBJ2-7; TRBD2 agrees at 11 bases. V shed 4 bases, J shed 3 bases, and the junction held 5 bases outside the gene matches. Per the germline V gene, CDR1 is LGHNA and CDR2 is YNFKEQ. CDR3 length: 15 residues.